This T cell receptor (beta chain) was identified during a study of blood T cell repertoires in COVID-19. Repertoires were generated with immunoSEQ multiplex PCR, while TCRdb's copy carries only in-frame clones and drops some. Of around 300,000 clones in the sample, nearly 90% were seen once. Participant-reported clinical history was the basis for cohort assignment. Cohort 3 recovery required two negative PCRs, clearance, or symptom resolution. The V segment lost 0 bases and the J segment 5 bases; nucleotides outside the gene matches: 1. Germline V gene lookup returns CDR1 SGHRS and CDR2 YFSETQ. CDR3 length: 13 residues.

Sequencing input: PBMCs or T cells enriched from blood (not recorded which). The chain couples TRBV5-1 to TRBJ1-1, with TRBD1 identical over 7 bases. The clonotype was recovered from a woman in her thirties who had recovered from COVID-19. Written as DNA, the CDR3 is TGCGCCAGCAGCTTGGTCAGGGGGACTGAAGCTTTCTTT. Residues: CASSLVRGTEAFF.